The clone carrying this TCR beta chain was observed a few times. The antigen is not known. This specimen belongs to a study of T cell repertoires in cytomegalovirus infection. At the level of the study: The authors used CMV epitopes that were HLA-C-restricted (recently identified) and HLA-B-restricted (well studied). The public TCR beta signatures pointed to both CMV infection and matching HLA type. The study, taken as a whole, reports: The response measured ex vivo was dominated by TCR beta clonotypes (HLA-C-restricted and CMV-specific).

CDR1 and CDR2 (germline): ENHRY, SYGVKD. V lost 10 bases to trimming and J lost 3 bases, with 7 bases between them. CDR3 length: 12 residues. TCRdb reanalysed the reads using MiXCR and keeps one entry per CDR3 protein. Of 300,000 to 400,000 distinct CDR3 sequences in the sample, about 29% were seen once. Material: cultured PBMCs, obtained from culture after CMV antigen stimulation. V gene TRBV10-3 combines with J gene TRBJ2-6; D unresolved. The TCR comes from a human donor in good health (CMV status not recorded). Some clones in this sample may be carry-over from other donors' samples. CDR3 sequence (DNA): TGTGCCACCACTGATGGGGCCAACGTCCTGACTTTC. Protein: CATTDGANVLTF.